Each of the 14 T cell receptor beta chains below was sequenced from the same sample in a study of blood T cell repertoires in COVID-19 (dated by TCRdb to 2020 to 2021). The library was generated by the immunoSEQ multiplex PCR assay. TCRdb took over this immuneACCESS table, retaining in-frame rearrangements with V and J assigned. Such tables are incomplete; in checked studies, under half of the missing clones stem from an unresolved V gene, and the remainder is unexplained. This sample is represented by over 150,000 clones; about 73% of them were singletons. The ten largest clones take up 1.5% to 2% of the sample. Specimen: peripheral blood. These receptors all stem from a man older than 75 with acute or convalescent COVID-19.

The chain is built from TRBV11-2 and TRBJ1-4; D remains unclear. CDR3 length: 15 residues. Germline V gene sequence: CDR1 SGHAT, CDR2 FQNNGV. The V and J ends lost 5 bases and 3 bases respectively, with 13 bases between them. CDR3 region: CASSPYNRANEKLFF. The CDR3 DNA is TGTGCCAGCAGCCCGTACAACAGAGCTAATGAAAAACTGTTTTTT.

This chain links TRBV11-1 with TRBJ1-2; D is unclear. V dropped 2 bases and J dropped 5 bases, with 6 bases sitting between them. Germline V gene lookup returns CDR1 SGHAT and CDR2 FQDESV (reference sequence). The CDR3 length is 12 residues. CDR3 in amino acids: CASSLSGYGYTF. Here the CDR3 DNA reads TGTGCCAGCAGCTTATCGGGGTATGGCTACACCTTC. Full variable domain (rest looked up from reference TRBV11-1 and TRBJ1-2): EAEVAQSPRYKITEKSQAVAFWCDPISGHATLYWYRQILGQGPELLVQFQDESVVDDSQLPKDRFSAERLKGVDSTLKIQPAELGDSAMYLCASSLSGYGYTFGSGTRLTVV.

The chain employs TRBV6-5 and TRBJ2-7, with 7 bases that match TRBD1. The CDR3 loop spans 14 amino acids. Looked up from germline, CDR1 is MNHEY and CDR2 is SVGAGI. V lost 2 bases, J lost 5 bases, and 6 bases stayed unmatched. For the CDR3, the DNA is TGTGCCAGCAGTTACAGGGGGCCCCCCAACGAGCAGTACTTC. Translation gives CASSYRGPPNEQYF.

The chain joins TRBV5-1 to TRBJ2-4, with D possibly TRBD1 on 5 matching bases. The CDR3 extends over 15 amino acids. With 0 bases removed from V and 5 bases from J, the gap between germline ends came to 12 bases. Germline-derived CDR1 and CDR2 are SGHRS and YFSETQ. Here the CDR3 DNA reads TGCGCCAGCAGCTTGGAGGGCAGGGCCCAAAACATTCAGTACTTC. Translating gives CASSLEGRAQNIQYF.

The chain joins TRBV10-3 to TRBJ2-3; the match to TRBD2 covers 13 bases. The V and J ends lost 6 bases and 6 bases, in that order; junction bases with no gene match: 9. This CDR3 region has 16 residues. Germline V gene lookup returns CDR1 ENHRY and CDR2 SYGVKD. The CDR3 sequence is CAISLTSGGATDTQYF. The CDR3 DNA sequence: TGTGCCATCAGCCTTACTAGCGGGGGGGCCACGGATACGCAGTATTTT.

This clone was seen a handful of times. The DNA for the CDR3 is TGTGCCAGCAGCAAACGGGACTACGGGCGGCGTAGCTCCTACAATGAGCAGTTCTTC. It is translated as CASSKRDYGRRSSYNEQFF. J is TRBJ2-1 and V is TRBV11-2; 7 positions agree with TRBD2. With 5 bases clipped from V and 0 bases from J, the junction kept 16 bases outside the gene matches. This CDR3 contains 19 residues. The germline V gene has CDR1 SGHAT and CDR2 FQNNGV.

CDR3: CASSTGQGMNTEAFF. The CDR3 DNA is TGCGCCAGCAGCACCGGACAGGGAATGAACACTGAAGCTTTCTTT. The rearrangement links TRBV5-1 to TRBJ1-1; 8 bases agree with TRBD1. After removal of 4 bases from V and 0 bases from J, the junction contained 5 bases not matched to a gene. The CDR3 has 15 amino acids. CDR1 is SGHRS and CDR2 is YFSETQ in the germline V gene. Full variable domain (remainder filled in from reference TRBV5-1 and TRBJ1-1): KAGVTQTPRYLIKTRGQQVTLSCSPISGHRSVSWYQQTPGQGLQFLFEYFSETQRNKGNFPGRFSGRQFSNSRSEMNVSTLELGDSALYLCASSTGQGMNTEAFFGQGTRLTVV.

The CDR3, as DNA: TGTGCCAGCAGTACTTCTAGCGGGGGGATCAGTGAGCAGTTCTTC. This translates into CASSTSSGGISEQFF. The V call is TRBV3-1 (or the pseudogene TRBV3-2), the J call TRBJ2-1; 11 positions match TRBD2. Trimming took 6 bases from V and 9 from J; bases not matched to a gene: 10. From germline, CDR1 is LGHDT and CDR2 YNNKEL (reference sequence). CDR3 length: 15 amino acids.

This clone has just one count. The rearrangement joins TRBV6-1 to TRBJ1-1; D is ambiguous. The V gene lost 0 bases and the J gene lost 4 bases, with 9 bases spanning the gap. There are 14 residues in the CDR3. Germline V gives CDR1 MNHNS, CDR2 SASEGT. CDR3 nucleotides: TGTGCCAGCAGTGAAGCGCGCTTGGTCACTGAAGCTTTCTTT. It translates to CASSEARLVTEAFF.

The chain links TRBV11-2 to TRBJ1-4; TRBD1 agrees at 7 bases. CDR1 and CDR2 from the germline V gene are SGHAT and FQNNGV. The CDR3 is 14 residues long. After removal of 4 bases from V and 8 bases from J, the junction contained 7 bases not matched to a gene. The CDR3 coding sequence is TGTGCCAGCAGCTCGTACAGGGGAAGCGAAAAACTGTTTTTT. Protein product: CASSSYRGSEKLFF.

The rearrangement joins TRBV4-3 to TRBJ2-3; a possible D gene is TRBD2 (5 bases). The CDR3 consists of 15 residues. With 0 bases removed from V and 4 bases from J, the gap between germline ends came to 11 bases. The germline V gene encodes CDR1 LGHNA and CDR2 YSLEER. The CDR3 region has the DNA TGCGCCAGCAGCCAAGATACTAGTTTAGCAGATACGCAGTATTTT. Translating it yields CASSQDTSLADTQYF.

This clone was found once. The rearrangement joins TRBV4-1 to TRBJ2-5; D may be TRBD1 (5 bases). This CDR3 is 13 amino acids long. Trimming took off 1 base at V and 5 bases at J, with 8 bases between the two ends. Germline lookup yields CDR1 MGHRA and CDR2 YSYEKL. CDR3 DNA sequence: TGCGCCAGCAGCCAAGGCGCAGGGGAGACCCAGTACTTC. Protein sequence: CASSQGAGETQYF.

The chain combines TRBV6-2 or TRBV6-3 with TRBJ2-6; no reliable D call. The CDR3 covers 13 residues. V lost 6 bases to trimming and J lost 4 bases, with 7 bases between them. Per the germline V gene, CDR1 is MNHEY and CDR2 is SVGEGT. The CDR3 DNA follows: TGTGCCAGCAGCCCTGTAGGGGCCAACGTCCTGACTTTC. This translates into CASSPVGANVLTF.

In its sample, this clone was seen once. The chain joins TRBV7-2 to TRBJ2-3, with TRBD2 identical over 8 bases. V shed 8 bases and J 3 bases; nucleotides not matched to a gene: 7. CDR1 is SGHTA and CDR2 is FQGNSA in the germline V gene. The CDR3 spans 14 residues. CDR3: CASGTGGRTDTQYF. The CDR3 DNA follows: TGTGCCAGCGGAACGGGGGGGCGGACAGATACGCAGTATTTT. The variable domain in full, with the rest retrieved from reference TRBV7-2 and TRBJ2-3, is GAGVSQSPSNKVTEKGKDVELRCDPISGHTALYWYRQSLGQGLEFLIYFQGNSAPDKSGLPSDRFSAERTGGSVSTLTIQRTQQEDSAVYLCASGTGGRTDTQYFGPGTRLTVL.